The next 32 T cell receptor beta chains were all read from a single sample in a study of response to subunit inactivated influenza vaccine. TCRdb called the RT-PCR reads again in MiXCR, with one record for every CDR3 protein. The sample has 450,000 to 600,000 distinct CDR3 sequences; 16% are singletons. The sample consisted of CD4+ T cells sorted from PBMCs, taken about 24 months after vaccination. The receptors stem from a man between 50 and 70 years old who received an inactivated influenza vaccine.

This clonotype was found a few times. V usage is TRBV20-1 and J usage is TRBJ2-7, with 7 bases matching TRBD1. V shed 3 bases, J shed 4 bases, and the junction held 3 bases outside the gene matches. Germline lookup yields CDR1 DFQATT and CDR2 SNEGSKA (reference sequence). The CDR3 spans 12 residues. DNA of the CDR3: TGCAGTGCTAGGCAGGGGGAATACGAGCAGTACTTC. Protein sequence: CSARQGEYEQYF.

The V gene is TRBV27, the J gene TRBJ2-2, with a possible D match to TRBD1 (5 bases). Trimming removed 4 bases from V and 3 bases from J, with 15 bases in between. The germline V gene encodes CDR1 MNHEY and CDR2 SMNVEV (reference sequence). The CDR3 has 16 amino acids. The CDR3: CASSSGHSWDTGELFF. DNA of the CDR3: TGTGCCAGCAGTTCTGGACACTCTTGGGACACCGGGGAGCTGTTTTTT.

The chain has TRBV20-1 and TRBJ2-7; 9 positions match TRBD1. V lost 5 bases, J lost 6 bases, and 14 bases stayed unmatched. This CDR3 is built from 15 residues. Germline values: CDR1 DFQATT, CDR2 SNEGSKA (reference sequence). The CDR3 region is CSAGRPGQGSAEQYF. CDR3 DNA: TGCAGTGCTGGACGACCGGGACAGGGTTCCGCCGAGCAGTACTTC.

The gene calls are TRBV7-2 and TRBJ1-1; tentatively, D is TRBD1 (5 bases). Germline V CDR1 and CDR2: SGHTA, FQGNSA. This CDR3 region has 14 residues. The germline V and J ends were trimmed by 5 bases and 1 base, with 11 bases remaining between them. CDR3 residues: CASSPDRQNTEAFF. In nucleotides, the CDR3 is TGTGCCAGCAGCCCCGACAGACAGAACACTGAAGCTTTCTTT. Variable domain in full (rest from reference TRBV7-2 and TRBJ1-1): GAGVSQSPSNKVTEKGKDVELRCDPISGHTALYWYRQSLGQGLEFLIYFQGNSAPDKSGLPSDRFSAERTGGSVSTLTIQRTQQEDSAVYLCASSPDRQNTEAFFGQGTRLTVV.

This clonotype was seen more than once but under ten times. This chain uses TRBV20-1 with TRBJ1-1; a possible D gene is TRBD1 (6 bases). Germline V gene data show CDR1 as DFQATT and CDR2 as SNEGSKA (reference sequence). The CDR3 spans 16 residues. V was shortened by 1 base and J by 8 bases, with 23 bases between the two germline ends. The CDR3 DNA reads TGCAGTGCTAGAGGCCCAGGGGTTCCTCGAACCGACGAAGCTTTCTTT. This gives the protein CSARGPGVPRTDEAFF.

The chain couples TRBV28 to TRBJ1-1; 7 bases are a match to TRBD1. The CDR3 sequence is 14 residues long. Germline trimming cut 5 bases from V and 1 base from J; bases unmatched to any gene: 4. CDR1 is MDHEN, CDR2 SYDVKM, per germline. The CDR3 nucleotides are TGTGCCAGCAGTCCGGGACAGCGGAACACTGAAGCTTTCTTT. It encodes CASSPGQRNTEAFF.

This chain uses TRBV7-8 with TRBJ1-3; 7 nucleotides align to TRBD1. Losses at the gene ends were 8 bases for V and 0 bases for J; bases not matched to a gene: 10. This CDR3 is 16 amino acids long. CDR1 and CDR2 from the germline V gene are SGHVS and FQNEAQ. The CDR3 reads CASGQARAISGNTIYF. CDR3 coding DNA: TGTGCCAGCGGACAGGCCAGGGCGATCTCTGGAAACACCATATATTTT.

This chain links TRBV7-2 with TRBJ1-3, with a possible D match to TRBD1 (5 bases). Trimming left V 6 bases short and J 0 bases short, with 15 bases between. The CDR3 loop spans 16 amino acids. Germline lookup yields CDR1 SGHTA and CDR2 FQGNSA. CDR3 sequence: CASRSGTAISGNTIYF. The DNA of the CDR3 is TGTGCCAGCAGAAGCGGGACGGCGATCTCTGGAAACACCATATATTTT.

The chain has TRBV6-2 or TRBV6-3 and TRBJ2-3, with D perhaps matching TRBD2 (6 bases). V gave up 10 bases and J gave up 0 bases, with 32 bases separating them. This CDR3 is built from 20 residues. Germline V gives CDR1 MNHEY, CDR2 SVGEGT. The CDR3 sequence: CATARPLSGTQTFSTDTQYF. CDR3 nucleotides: TGTGCCACTGCACGCCCGTTATCCGGGACTCAAACTTTTAGCACAGATACGCAGTATTTT.

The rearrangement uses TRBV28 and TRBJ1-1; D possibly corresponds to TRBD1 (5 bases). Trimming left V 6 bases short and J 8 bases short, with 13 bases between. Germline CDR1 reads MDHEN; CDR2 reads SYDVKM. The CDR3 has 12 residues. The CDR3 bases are TGTGCCAGCAGGCTACTTTCAGGGGAAGCTTTCTTT. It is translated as CASRLLSGEAFF.

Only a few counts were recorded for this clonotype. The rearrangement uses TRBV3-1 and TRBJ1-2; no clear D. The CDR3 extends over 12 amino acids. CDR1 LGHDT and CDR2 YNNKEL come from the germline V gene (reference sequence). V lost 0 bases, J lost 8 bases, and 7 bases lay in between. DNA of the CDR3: TGTGCCAGCAGCCAAGATCATCGGGGCTACACCTTC. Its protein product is CASSQDHRGYTF.

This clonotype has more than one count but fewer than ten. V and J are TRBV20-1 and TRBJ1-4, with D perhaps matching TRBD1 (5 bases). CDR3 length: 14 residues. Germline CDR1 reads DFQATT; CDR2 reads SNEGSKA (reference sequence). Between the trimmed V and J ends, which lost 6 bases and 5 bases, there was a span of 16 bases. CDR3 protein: CSASTGNQNEKLFF. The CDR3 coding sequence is TGCAGTGCGAGTACAGGAAATCAAAATGAAAAACTGTTTTTT.

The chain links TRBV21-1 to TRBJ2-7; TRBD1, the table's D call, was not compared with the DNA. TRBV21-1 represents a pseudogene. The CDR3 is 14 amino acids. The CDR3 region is CASSKKDRVYEQYF. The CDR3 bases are TGTGCCAGCAGCAAAAAGGACAGGGTTTACGAGCAGTACTTC.

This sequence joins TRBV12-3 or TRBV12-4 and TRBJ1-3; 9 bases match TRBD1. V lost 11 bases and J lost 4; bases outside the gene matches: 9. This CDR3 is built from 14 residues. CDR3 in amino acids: CAGGTGLSGNTIYF. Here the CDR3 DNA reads TGTGCCGGCGGGACAGGGTTGTCGGGAAACACCATATATTTT.

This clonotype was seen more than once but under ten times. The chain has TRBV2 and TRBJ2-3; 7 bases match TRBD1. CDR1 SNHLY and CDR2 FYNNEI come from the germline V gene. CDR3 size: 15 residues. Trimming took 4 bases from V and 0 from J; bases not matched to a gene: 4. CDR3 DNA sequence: TGTGCCAGCAGTGGGGACAGTTCTAGCACAGATACGCAGTATTTT. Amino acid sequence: CASSGDSSSTDTQYF.

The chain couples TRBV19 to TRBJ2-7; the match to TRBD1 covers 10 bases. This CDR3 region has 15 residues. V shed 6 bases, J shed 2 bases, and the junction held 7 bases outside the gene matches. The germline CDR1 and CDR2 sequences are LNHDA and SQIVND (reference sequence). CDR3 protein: CASRRTGGFAYEQYF. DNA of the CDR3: TGTGCCAGTAGACGGACAGGGGGTTTCGCCTACGAGCAGTACTTC.

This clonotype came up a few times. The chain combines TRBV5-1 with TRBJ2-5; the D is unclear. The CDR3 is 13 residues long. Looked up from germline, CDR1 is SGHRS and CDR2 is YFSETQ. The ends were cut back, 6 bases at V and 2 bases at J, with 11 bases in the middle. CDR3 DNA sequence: TGCGCCAGCAATCTATCCCCACAAGAGACCCAGTACTTC. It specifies CASNLSPQETQYF.

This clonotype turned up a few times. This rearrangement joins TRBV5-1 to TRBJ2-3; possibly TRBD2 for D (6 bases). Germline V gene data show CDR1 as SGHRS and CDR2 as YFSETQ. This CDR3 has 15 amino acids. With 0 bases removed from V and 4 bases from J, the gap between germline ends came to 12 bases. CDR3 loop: CASSLVSGSADTQYF. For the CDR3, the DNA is TGCGCCAGCAGCTTGGTTAGCGGTTCGGCAGATACGCAGTATTTT. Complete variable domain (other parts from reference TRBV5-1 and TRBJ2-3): KAGVTQTPRYLIKTRGQQVTLSCSPISGHRSVSWYQQTPGQGLQFLFEYFSETQRNKGNFPGRFSGRQFSNSRSEMNVSTLELGDSALYLCASSLVSGSADTQYFGPGTRLTVL.

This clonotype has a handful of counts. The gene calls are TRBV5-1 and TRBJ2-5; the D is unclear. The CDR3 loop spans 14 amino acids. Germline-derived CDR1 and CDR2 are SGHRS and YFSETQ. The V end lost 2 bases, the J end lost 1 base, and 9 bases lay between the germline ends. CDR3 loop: CASSLGRFQETQYF. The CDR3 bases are TGCGCCAGCAGCTTAGGGCGGTTCCAAGAGACCCAGTACTTC.

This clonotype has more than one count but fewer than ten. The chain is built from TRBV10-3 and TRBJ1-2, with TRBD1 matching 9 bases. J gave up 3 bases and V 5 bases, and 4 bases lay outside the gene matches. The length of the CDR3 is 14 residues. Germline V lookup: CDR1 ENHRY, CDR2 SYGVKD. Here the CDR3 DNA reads TGTGCCATCAGTATTGGGGACAGGGACTATGGCTACACCTTC. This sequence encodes CAISIGDRDYGYTF.

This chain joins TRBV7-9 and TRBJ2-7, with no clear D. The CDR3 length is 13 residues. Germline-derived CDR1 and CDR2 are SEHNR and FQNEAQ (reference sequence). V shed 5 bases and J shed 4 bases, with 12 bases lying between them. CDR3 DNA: TGTGCCAGCAGCGGCGGTCTTTCTTACGAGCAGTACTTC. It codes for CASSGGLSYEQYF.

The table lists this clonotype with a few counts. In DNA form, the CDR3 reads TGCAGCGTTGGAAAAGGAACTACAGATACGCAGTATTTT. Translated, it gives CSVGKGTTDTQYF. The chain has TRBV29-1 and TRBJ2-3, with D uncertain. The CDR3 has 13 residues. Trimming took 4 bases from V and 3 from J, leaving 11 bases between them. CDR1 is SQVTM, CDR2 ANQGSEA, per germline.

In nucleotides, the CDR3 is TGTGCCAGCAGCTGGGGTAGCGGGACCCGCACCGGGGAGCTGTTTTTT. Translation gives CASSWGSGTRTGELFF. The chain links TRBV7-2 to TRBJ2-2; the match to TRBD2 covers 8 bases. Losses at the gene ends were 4 bases for V and 4 bases for J; bases not matched to a gene: 8. There are 16 residues in the CDR3. In germline, CDR1 is SGHTA, CDR2 FQGNSA.

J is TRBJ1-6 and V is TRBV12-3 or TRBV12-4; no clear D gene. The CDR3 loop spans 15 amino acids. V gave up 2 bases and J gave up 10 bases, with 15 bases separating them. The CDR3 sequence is CASSLLKSRSSPLHF. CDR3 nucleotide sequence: TGTGCCAGCAGTTTACTCAAGTCCAGAAGCTCACCCCTCCACTTT.

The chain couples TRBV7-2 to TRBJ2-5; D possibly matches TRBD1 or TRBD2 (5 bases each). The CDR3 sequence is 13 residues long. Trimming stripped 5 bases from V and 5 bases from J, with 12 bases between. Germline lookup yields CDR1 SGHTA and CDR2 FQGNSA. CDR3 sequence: CASSPLGVETQYF. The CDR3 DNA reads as TGTGCCAGCAGCCCACTAGGGGTGGAGACCCAGTACTTC.

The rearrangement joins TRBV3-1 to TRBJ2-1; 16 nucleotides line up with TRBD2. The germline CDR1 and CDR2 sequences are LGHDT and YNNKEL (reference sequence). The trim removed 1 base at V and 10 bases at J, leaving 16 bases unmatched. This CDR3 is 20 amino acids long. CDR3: CASSQGAGFLGTSGRVEQFF. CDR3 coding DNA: TGTGCCAGCAGCCAAGGAGCTGGGTTTTTAGGGACTAGCGGGAGGGTAGAGCAGTTCTTC.

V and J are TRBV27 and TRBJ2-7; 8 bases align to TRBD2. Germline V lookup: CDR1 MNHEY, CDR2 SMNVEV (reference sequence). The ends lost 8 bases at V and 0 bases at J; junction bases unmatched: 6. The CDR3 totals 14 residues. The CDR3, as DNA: TGTGCCAGCGCCGACCTAGCGGGCTCCTACGAGCAGTACTTC. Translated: CASADLAGSYEQYF.

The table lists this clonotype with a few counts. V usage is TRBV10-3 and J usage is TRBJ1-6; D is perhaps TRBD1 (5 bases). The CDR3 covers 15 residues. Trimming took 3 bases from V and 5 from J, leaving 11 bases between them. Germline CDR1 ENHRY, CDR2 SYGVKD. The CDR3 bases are TGTGCCATCAGTGAAGTAGGCAGGGATAATTCACCCCTCCACTTT. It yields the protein CAISEVGRDNSPLHF.

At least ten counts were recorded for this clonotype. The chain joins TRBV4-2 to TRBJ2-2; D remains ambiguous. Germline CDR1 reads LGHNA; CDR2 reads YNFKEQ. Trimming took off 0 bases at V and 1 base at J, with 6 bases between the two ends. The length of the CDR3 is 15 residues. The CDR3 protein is CASSQDPRNTGELFF. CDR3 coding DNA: TGTGCCAGCAGCCAAGACCCAAGGAACACCGGGGAGCTGTTTTTT.

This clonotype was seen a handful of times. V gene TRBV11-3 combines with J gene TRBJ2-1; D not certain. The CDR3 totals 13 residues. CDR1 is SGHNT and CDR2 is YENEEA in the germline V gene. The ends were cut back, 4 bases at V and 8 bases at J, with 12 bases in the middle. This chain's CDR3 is CASSSGPFDEQFF. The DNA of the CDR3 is TGTGCCAGCAGCTCTGGGCCCTTCGATGAGCAGTTCTTC.

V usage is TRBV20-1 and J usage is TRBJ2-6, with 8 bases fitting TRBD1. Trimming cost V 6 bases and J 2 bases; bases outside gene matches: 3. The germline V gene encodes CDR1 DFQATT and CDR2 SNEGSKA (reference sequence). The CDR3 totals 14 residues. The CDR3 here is CSAPTGAGANVLTF. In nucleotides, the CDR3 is TGCAGTGCCCCGACAGGGGCTGGGGCCAACGTCCTGACTTTC.

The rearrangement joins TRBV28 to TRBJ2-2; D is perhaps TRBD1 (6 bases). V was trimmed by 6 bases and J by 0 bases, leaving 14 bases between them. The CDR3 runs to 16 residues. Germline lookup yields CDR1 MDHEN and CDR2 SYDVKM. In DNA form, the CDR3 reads TGTGCCAGCAGAGGACAGATGCTCGCGAACACCGGGGAGCTGTTTTTT. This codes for CASRGQMLANTGELFF.